This TCR beta chain was sequenced during a study of blood T cell repertoires in COVID-19. As for the study in general: T cells, B-cell-depleted T cells, or PBMCs supplied cDNA or gDNA.

Repertoires were generated with immunoSEQ multiplex PCR, while TCRdb's copy carries only in-frame clones and drops some. The data contain just over 300,000 clones, 75% to 90% of them singletons. This clone was recorded once. Donors in Cohort 3 who had recovered were those with two negative PCRs, healthcare professional clearance, or resolution of their symptoms. The germline CDR1 and CDR2 sequences are SGDLS and YYNGEE. CDR3 length: 15 amino acids. Germline trimming cut 6 bases from V and 2 bases from J; bases unmatched to any gene: 6. This TCR was sampled from a woman aged 40 to 50 who had recovered from COVID-19. The chain recombines TRBV9 with TRBJ2-1; 9 nucleotides align to TRBD1. Input material: PBMCs or T cells enriched from blood (not recorded which). The CDR3 reads CASNPGTGTYNEQFF. For the CDR3, the DNA is TGTGCCAGCAACCCCGGGACAGGGACCTACAATGAGCAGTTCTTC.